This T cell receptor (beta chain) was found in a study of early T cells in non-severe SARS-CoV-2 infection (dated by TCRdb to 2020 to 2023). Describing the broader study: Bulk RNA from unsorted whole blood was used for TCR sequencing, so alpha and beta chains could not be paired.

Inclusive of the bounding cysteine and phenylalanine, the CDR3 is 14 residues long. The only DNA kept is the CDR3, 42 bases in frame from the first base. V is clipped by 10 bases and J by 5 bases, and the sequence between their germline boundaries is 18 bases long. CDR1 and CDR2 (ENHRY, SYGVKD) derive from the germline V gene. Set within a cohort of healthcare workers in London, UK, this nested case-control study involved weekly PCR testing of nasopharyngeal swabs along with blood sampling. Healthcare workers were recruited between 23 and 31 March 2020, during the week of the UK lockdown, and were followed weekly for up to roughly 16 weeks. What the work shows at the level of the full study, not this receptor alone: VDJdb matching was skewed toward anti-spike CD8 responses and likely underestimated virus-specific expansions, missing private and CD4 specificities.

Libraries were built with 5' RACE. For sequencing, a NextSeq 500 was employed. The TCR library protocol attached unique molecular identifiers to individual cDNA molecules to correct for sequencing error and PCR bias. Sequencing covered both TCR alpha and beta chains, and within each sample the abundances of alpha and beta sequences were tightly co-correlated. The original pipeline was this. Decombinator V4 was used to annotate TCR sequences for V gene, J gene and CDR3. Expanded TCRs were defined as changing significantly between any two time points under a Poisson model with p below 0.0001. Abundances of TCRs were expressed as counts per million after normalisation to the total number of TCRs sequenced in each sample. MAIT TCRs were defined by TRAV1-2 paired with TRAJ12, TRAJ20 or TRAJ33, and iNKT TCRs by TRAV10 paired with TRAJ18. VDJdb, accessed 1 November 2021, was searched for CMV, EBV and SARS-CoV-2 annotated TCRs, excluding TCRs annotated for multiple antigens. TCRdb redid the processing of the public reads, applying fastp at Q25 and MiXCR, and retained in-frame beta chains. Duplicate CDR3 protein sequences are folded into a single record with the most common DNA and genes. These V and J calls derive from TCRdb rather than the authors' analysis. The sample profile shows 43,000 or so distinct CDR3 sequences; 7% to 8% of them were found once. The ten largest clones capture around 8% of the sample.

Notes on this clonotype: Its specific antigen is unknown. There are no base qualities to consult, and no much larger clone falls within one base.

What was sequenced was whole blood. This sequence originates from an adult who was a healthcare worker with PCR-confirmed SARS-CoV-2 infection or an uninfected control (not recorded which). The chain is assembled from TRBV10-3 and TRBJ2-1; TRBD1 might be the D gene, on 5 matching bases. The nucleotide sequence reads TGTGCCACGAGAACAGGCTTTTCCCACAATGAGCAGTTCTTC. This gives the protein CATRTGFSHNEQFF.